These 21 T cell receptor beta chains came from one sample sequenced in a study of T-cell reconstitution after alpha-beta-depleted transplantation in children. TCRbeta library preparation incorporated unique molecular identifiers. TCRdb re-called the PCR reads with MiXCR, one entry per CDR3 protein. The sample records roughly 120,000 distinct CDR3 sequences, about 21% being singletons. The specimen was PBMCs, mostly from graft donor cells, collected 180 days after TCRalphabeta/CD19-depleted stem cell transplant. These receptors were taken from a male patient between 2 and 10 years old who had a stem cell transplant for chronic granulomatous disease, so the T cells may come from the graft donor.

This clonotype turned up a few times. The V gene is TRBV5-1, the J gene TRBJ2-6, with TRBD1 matching 7 bases. CDR1 SGHRS and CDR2 YFSETQ come from the germline V gene. V dropped 0 bases and J dropped 4; count of bases not matched to a gene: 7. The CDR3 covers 17 residues. Written as DNA, the CDR3 is TGCGCCAGCAGCTTGGGACTCGGGACAGAAGGGGCCAACGTCCTGACTTTC. This sequence encodes CASSLGLGTEGANVLTF. Complete variable domain (other parts from reference TRBV5-1 and TRBJ2-6): KAGVTQTPRYLIKTRGQQVTLSCSPISGHRSVSWYQQTPGQGLQFLFEYFSETQRNKGNFPGRFSGRQFSNSRSEMNVSTLELGDSALYLCASSLGLGTEGANVLTFGAGSRLTVL.

This sequence joins TRBV4-1 and TRBJ2-3; 11 bases are shared with TRBD2. V shed 4 bases, J shed 5 bases, and the junction held 8 bases outside the gene matches. The V gene's germline CDR1 is MGHRA and CDR2 YSYEKL. The CDR3 extends over 16 amino acids. The CDR3 sequence: CASSLFELAGEDTQYF. The CDR3 bases are TGCGCCAGCAGCCTGTTCGAACTAGCGGGAGAAGATACGCAGTATTTT.

A few counts support this clonotype. The chain recombines TRBV15 with TRBJ2-1, with 7 bases fitting TRBD1. The CDR3 contains 17 residues. V was clipped by 0 bases and J by 4 bases; unmatched bases: 9. From germline, CDR1 is LNHNV and CDR2 YYDKDF (reference sequence). The CDR3 nucleotides are TGTGCCACCAGCAGAGACAGGGGGAGAGGTCCGTACAATGAGCAGTTCTTC. As protein: CATSRDRGRGPYNEQFF.

This clonotype has just a few counts. The CDR3 coding sequence is TGTGCCACCAGCACAGAGAACACCGGGGAGCTGTTTTTT. It codes for CATSTENTGELFF. This rearrangement joins TRBV15 to TRBJ2-2, with no clear D. Germline V gene sequence: CDR1 LNHNV, CDR2 YYDKDF (reference sequence). V was shortened by 4 bases and J by 1 base, with 4 bases between the two germline ends. The CDR3 has 13 residues.

The genes are TRBV9 and TRBJ2-1, with 11 positions matching TRBD2. CDR3 length: 15 residues. The trim removed 4 bases at V and 6 bases at J, leaving 6 bases unmatched. Germline assignment: CDR1 SGDLS and CDR2 YYNGEE. As DNA, the CDR3 is TGTGCCAGCAGCTTAGCCGGGACTAGCGGCAATGAGCAGTTCTTC. Its protein is CASSLAGTSGNEQFF.

Ten or more counts support this clonotype. V gene TRBV20-1 combines with J gene TRBJ2-5; D is tentatively TRBD1 or TRBD2 (5 bases each). CDR3 length: 13 amino acids. V lost 8 bases to trimming and J lost 2 bases, with 15 bases between them. Germline CDR1 reads DFQATT; CDR2 reads SNEGSKA (reference sequence). For the CDR3, the DNA is TGCAGTCCCACCGGGGACGGACAAGAGACCCAGTACTTC. Translating it yields CSPTGDGQETQYF.

This clonotype was seen a handful of times. V usage is TRBV20-1 and J usage is TRBJ1-4; tentatively, D is TRBD1 (5 bases). This CDR3 has 14 residues. Trimming stripped 4 bases from V and 8 bases from J, with 17 bases between. Germline V gene sequence: CDR1 DFQATT, CDR2 SNEGSKA (reference sequence). The CDR3 DNA sequence: TGCAGTGCTATCCGACAGCCTGGAGGGGAAAAACTGTTTTTT. Amino acids: CSAIRQPGGEKLFF.

This sequence joins TRBV5-1 and TRBJ2-7, with TRBD2 matching 7 bases. This CDR3 comprises 15 residues. J was trimmed by 2 bases and V by 0 bases; bases with no gene match: 5. Germline lookup yields CDR1 SGHRS and CDR2 YFSETQ. CDR3 amino acids: CASSLVSSGAYEQYF. The CDR3 region has the DNA TGCGCCAGCAGCTTGGTGTCTAGCGGAGCCTACGAGCAGTACTTC. The full variable domain, completed using reference TRBV5-1 and TRBJ2-7, is KAGVTQTPRYLIKTRGQQVTLSCSPISGHRSVSWYQQTPGQGLQFLFEYFSETQRNKGNFPGRFSGRQFSNSRSEMNVSTLELGDSALYLCASSLVSSGAYEQYFGPGTRLTVT.

This clonotype was counted between two and nine times. The chain couples TRBV11-2 to TRBJ2-1; D is perhaps TRBD2 (6 bases). There are 14 residues in the CDR3. Trimming stripped 6 bases from V and 3 bases from J, with 12 bases between. Germline V gives CDR1 SGHAT, CDR2 FQNNGV. CDR3 nucleotide sequence: TGTGCCAGCAGTGACTTGCGGGGCTACAATGAGCAGTTCTTC. Protein sequence: CASSDLRGYNEQFF.

This clonotype was picked up many times. This chain connects TRBV12-3 or TRBV12-4 to TRBJ2-2; D is unclear. The CDR3 contains 15 residues. Trimming removed 3 bases from V and 5 bases from J, with 13 bases in between. CDR3 loop: CASSFGAGYTGELFF. CDR3 in DNA: TGTGCCAGCAGTTTCGGTGCCGGCTATACCGGGGAGCTGTTTTTT.

This clonotype was observed a single time. CDR3 DNA: TGTGCCAGCAGTTCCAACAGCCCGTTTTTTCCTTTCTTT. Its protein product is CASSSNSPFFPFF. J is TRBJ1-1 and V is TRBV27; D is uncertain. CDR1 MNHEY and CDR2 SMNVEV come from the germline V gene (reference sequence). The CDR3 loop spans 13 amino acids. V dropped 4 bases and J dropped 12 bases, with 18 bases sitting between them.

The sample holds many counts of this clonotype. The CDR3 is CSVGRGITEQYF. In DNA form, the CDR3 reads TGCAGCGTTGGGAGGGGCATCACCGAGCAGTACTTC. The V gene is TRBV29-1, the J gene TRBJ2-7; tentatively, D is TRBD2 (6 bases). This CDR3 is 12 amino acids long. Germline-derived CDR1 and CDR2 are SQVTM and ANQGSEA. V was cut by 4 bases and J by 6 bases, with 13 bases left in between.

This clonotype was recorded at least ten times. The chain carries TRBV28 and TRBJ1-2, with D uncertain. Germline assignment: CDR1 MDHEN and CDR2 SYDVKM. CDR3 size: 12 residues. Between the trimmed V and J ends, which lost 6 bases and 3 bases, there was a span of 8 bases. The CDR3 region has the DNA TGTGCCAGCAGGATGATAGACTATGGCTACACCTTC. Its protein is CASRMIDYGYTF.

In this sample, this clonotype turned up many times. This chain uses TRBV11-2 with TRBJ2-1; 10 bases line up with TRBD1. CDR1 SGHAT and CDR2 FQNNGV come from the germline V gene. The V gene end was trimmed by 1 base and the J gene end by 6 bases; junction bases not matched to a gene: 9. This CDR3 has 17 residues. The CDR3 spells CASSLGSGTGEGNEQFF. The CDR3 DNA is TGTGCCAGCAGCTTAGGGTCCGGGACAGGGGAAGGCAATGAGCAGTTCTTC.

This clonotype was seen repeatedly, ten times or more. The chain recombines TRBV20-1 with TRBJ2-1, with D possibly being TRBD1 (5 bases). Germline V gives CDR1 DFQATT, CDR2 SNEGSKA (reference sequence). The CDR3 runs 14 residues. CDR3 coding DNA: TGCAGCCCCACCGGGCAGGGTCTTATTAATGAGCAGTTCTTC. It codes for CSPTGQGLINEQFF.

This clonotype has more than one count but fewer than ten. As DNA, the CDR3 is TGTGCCAGCTCACCGCTCGACTCTTTTAGGACAGGGGCAACAGATACGCAGTATTTT. This gives the protein CASSPLDSFRTGATDTQYF. The V gene is TRBV18, the J gene TRBJ2-3, with 9 bases identical to TRBD1. CDR1 is KGHSH and CDR2 is LQKENI in the germline V gene. This CDR3 contains 19 residues. V dropped 3 bases and J dropped 3; count of bases not matched to a gene: 16.

In its sample, this clonotype was seen many times. The V gene is TRBV11-2, the J gene TRBJ2-2; a weak D match, TRBD2 (5 bases). The germline V gene encodes CDR1 SGHAT and CDR2 FQNNGV. With 2 bases removed from V and 6 bases from J, the gap between germline ends came to 10 bases. The CDR3 runs 14 residues. DNA of the CDR3: TGTGCCAGCAGCTTAAAGGTCGGGGCCGGGGAGCTGTTTTTT. Translated: CASSLKVGAGELFF.

This clonotype was observed many times. This sequence joins TRBV5-1 and TRBJ2-2; D is unresolved. The CDR3 covers 14 residues. V lost 4 bases and J lost 3, with 10 bases in between. The germline CDR1 and CDR2 sequences are SGHRS and YFSETQ. CDR3 nucleotides: TGCGCCAGCAGCCTAGACGGATACACCGGGGAGCTGTTTTTT. The encoded protein is CASSLDGYTGELFF.

This sequence joins TRBV19 and TRBJ2-7; 10 bases align to TRBD1. The trim removed 6 bases at V and 8 bases at J, leaving 7 bases unmatched. CDR1 is LNHDA, CDR2 SQIVND, per germline (reference sequence). The CDR3 covers 13 residues. The CDR3 DNA follows: TGTGCCAGTAGGCCGGGACAGGGGAGGAAGCAGTACTTC. Encoded protein: CASRPGQGRKQYF.

This clonotype was seen a handful of times. The rearrangement links TRBV10-3 to TRBJ2-3, with D perhaps being TRBD1 or TRBD2 (5 bases each). Germline CDR1 reads ENHRY; CDR2 reads SYGVKD. CDR3 size: 14 residues. V dropped 4 bases and J dropped 1 base, with 9 bases sitting between them. The CDR3 DNA follows: TGTGCCATCAGTGCGGGACCCGGCACAGATACGCAGTATTTT. This sequence encodes CAISAGPGTDTQYF.

This clonotype was found many times. This chain connects TRBV7-8 to TRBJ1-1; D perhaps matches TRBD1 (6 bases). The germline V gene has CDR1 SGHVS and CDR2 FQNEAQ. Trimming took off 1 base at V and 8 bases at J, with 8 bases between the two ends. CDR3 size: 12 residues. The CDR3 nucleotides read TGTGCCAGCAGCTTAGAAGACAGGGAAGCTTTCTTT. Translating gives CASSLEDREAFF.